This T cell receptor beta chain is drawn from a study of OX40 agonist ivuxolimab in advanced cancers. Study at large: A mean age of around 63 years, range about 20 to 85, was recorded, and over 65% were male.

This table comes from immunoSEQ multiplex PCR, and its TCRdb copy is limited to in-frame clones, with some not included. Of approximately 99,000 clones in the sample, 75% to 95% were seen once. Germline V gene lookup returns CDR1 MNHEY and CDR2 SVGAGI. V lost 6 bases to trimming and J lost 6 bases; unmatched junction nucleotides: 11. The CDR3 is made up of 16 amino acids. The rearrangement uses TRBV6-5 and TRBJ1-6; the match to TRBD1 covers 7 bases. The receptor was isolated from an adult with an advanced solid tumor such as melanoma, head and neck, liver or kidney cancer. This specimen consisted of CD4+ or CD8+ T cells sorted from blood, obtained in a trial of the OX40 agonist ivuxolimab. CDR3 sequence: CASSYLIGGGNSPLHF. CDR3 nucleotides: TGTGCCAGCAGCTACCTTATAGGGGGCGGTAATTCACCCCTCCACTTT.